This TCR beta chain stems from a study of blood T cell repertoires in COVID-19. Study in general: PBMCs, B-cell-depleted T cells, or T cells were the source of the cDNA or gDNA that made up the material.

This CDR3 comprises 12 residues. Germline V gene data show CDR1 as KGHDR and CDR2 as SFDVKD. V gave up 5 bases and J gave up 8 bases, with 10 bases separating them. Original processing notes: Nucleated cell number was recorded as an estimate derived from reference gene primer amplification. Measured with immunoSEQ multiplex PCR; TCRdb has only the in-frame clones, and not every one. V, J and clone size reflect that table, while D and trimming were determined from the DNA. Of fewer than 300,000 clones listed, about 93% are singletons. This sequence originates from a woman aged 30 to 39 who had recovered from COVID-19. The sample consisted of PBMCs or T cells enriched from blood (not recorded which). The chain links TRBV24-1 to TRBJ2-3, with a possible D match to TRBD1 (6 bases). In DNA, the CDR3 is TGTGCCACCAGTGGTTTAGGGGGTACGCAGTATTTT. Its translation: CATSGLGGTQYF.